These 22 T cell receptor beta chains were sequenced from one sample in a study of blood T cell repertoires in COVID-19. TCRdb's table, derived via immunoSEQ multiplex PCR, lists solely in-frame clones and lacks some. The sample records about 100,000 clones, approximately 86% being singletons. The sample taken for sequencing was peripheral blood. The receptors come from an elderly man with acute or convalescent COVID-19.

The DNA for the CDR3 is TGTGCCATCAGTGAGGGCAGGGAAACAGAGACCCAGTACTTC. It translates to CAISEGRETETQYF. V is TRBV10-3 and J is TRBJ2-5; perhaps TRBD1 as D (5 bases). Germline V gene data show CDR1 as ENHRY and CDR2 as SYGVKD. The V end was cut by 2 bases, the J end by 4 bases, with 11 bases between. The CDR3 sequence is 14 residues long.

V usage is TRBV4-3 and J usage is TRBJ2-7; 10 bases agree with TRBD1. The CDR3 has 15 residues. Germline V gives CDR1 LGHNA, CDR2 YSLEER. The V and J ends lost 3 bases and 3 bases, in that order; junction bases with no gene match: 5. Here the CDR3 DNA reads TGCGCCAGCAGCCAGGGGACAGGGGTATACTACGAGCAGTACTTC. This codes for CASSQGTGVYYEQYF.

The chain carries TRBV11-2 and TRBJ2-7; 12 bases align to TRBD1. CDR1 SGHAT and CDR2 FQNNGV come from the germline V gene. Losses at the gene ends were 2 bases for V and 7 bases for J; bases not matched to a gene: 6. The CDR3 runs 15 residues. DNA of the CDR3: TGTGCCAGCAGCTTACCGGGACAGGGGGCGTGGGAGCAGTACTTC. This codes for CASSLPGQGAWEQYF.

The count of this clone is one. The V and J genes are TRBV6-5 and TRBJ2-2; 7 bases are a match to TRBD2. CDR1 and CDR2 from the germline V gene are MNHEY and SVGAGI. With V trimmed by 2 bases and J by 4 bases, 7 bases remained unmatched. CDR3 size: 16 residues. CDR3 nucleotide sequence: TGTGCCAGCAGTTACGGGGGGGAAGTTGGCACCGGGGAGCTGTTTTTT. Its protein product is CASSYGGEVGTGELFF.

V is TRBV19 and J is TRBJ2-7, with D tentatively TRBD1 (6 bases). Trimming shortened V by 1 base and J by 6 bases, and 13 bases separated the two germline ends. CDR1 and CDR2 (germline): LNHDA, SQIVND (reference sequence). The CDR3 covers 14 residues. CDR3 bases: TGTGCCAGTAGTATAGGGCAGGGGAGCGGCGAGCAGTACTTC. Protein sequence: CASSIGQGSGEQYF.

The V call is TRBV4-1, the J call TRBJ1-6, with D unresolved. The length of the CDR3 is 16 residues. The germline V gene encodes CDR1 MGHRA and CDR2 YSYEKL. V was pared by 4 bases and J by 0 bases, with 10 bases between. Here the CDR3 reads CASSPQQSSYNSPLHF. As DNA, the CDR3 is TGCGCCAGCAGCCCACAACAGAGCTCCTATAATTCACCCCTCCACTTT.

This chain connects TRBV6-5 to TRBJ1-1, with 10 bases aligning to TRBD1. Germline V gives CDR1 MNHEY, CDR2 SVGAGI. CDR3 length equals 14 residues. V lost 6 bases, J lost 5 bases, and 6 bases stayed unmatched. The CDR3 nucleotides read TGTGCCAGCAGGAAGACAGGGGGCGGGACTGAAGCTTTCTTT. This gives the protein CASRKTGGGTEAFF.

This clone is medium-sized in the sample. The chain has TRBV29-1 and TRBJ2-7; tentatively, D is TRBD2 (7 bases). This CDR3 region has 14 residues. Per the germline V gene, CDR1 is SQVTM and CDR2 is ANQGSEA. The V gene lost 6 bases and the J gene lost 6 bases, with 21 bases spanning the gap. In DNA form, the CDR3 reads TGCAGCGTGGCCACTGAGGGGGGGTCGGGCGAGCAGTACTTC. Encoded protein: CSVATEGGSGEQYF.

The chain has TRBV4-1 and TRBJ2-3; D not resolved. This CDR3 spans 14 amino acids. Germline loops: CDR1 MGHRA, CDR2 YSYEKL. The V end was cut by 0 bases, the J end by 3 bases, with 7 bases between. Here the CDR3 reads CASSQEASTDTQYF. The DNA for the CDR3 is TGCGCCAGCAGCCAAGAAGCTAGTACAGATACGCAGTATTTT.

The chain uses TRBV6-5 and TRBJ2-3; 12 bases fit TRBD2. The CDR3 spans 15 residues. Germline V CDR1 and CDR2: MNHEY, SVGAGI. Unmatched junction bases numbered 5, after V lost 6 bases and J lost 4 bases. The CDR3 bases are TGTGCCAGCAGCAGACTAGCGGGAGTGTCAGATACGCAGTATTTT. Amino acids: CASSRLAGVSDTQYF.

CDR3 sequence reads: CASSLYGRGAETQYF. The CDR3 DNA reads as TGTGCCAGCAGCTTGTACGGGAGAGGTGCAGAGACCCAGTACTTC. The rearrangement joins TRBV5-4 to TRBJ2-5; the D gene is possibly TRBD2 (6 bases). Germline V gene data show CDR1 as SGHNT and CDR2 as YYREEE (reference sequence). This CDR3 contains 15 residues. V lost 1 base to trimming and J lost 4 bases, with 14 bases between them.

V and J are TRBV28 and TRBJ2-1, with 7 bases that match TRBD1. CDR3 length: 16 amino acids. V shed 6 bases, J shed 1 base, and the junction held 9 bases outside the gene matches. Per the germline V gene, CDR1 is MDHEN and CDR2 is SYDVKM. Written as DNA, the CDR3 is TGTGCCAGCAGGACACAGGGGTTAGGGTCCTACAATGAGCAGTTCTTC. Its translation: CASRTQGLGSYNEQFF.

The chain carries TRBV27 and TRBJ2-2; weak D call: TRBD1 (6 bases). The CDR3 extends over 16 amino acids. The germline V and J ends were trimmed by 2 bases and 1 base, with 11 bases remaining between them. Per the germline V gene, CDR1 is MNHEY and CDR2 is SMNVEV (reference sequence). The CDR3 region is CASSLRARGNTGELFF. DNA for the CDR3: TGTGCCAGCAGTTTAAGAGCCAGGGGGAACACCGGGGAGCTGTTTTTT.

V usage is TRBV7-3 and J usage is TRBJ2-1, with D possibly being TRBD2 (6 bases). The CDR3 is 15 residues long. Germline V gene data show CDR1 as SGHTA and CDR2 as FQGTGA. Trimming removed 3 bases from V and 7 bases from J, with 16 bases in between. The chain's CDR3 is CASSLSSSGRNEQFF. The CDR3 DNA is TGTGCCAGCAGCTTGAGTTCTTCCGGGAGAAATGAGCAGTTCTTC.

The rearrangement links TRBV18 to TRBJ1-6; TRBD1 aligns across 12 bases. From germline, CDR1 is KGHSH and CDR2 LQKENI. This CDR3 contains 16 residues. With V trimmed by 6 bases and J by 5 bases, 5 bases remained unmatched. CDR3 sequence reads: CASSRDRGLDNSPLHF. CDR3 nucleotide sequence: TGTGCCAGCTCGCGGGACAGGGGGCTCGATAATTCACCCCTCCACTTT.

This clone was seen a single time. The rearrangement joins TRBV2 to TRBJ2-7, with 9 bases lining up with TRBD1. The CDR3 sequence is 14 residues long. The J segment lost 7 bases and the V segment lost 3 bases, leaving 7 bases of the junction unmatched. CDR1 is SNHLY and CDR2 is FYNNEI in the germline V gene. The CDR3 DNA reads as TGTGCCAGCAGTGACGGGACAGGGAGTTATGAGCAGTACTTC. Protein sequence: CASSDGTGSYEQYF.

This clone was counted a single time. The CDR3 DNA is TGTGCCAGCAGCTCCCCTCGACAGGGAAGACAAGGGGGCTACACCTTC. This gives the protein CASSSPRQGRQGGYTF. The chain is built from TRBV5-4 and TRBJ1-2; 7 nucleotides agree with TRBD1. CDR3 length: 16 residues. With 3 bases clipped from V and 8 bases from J, the junction kept 16 bases outside the gene matches. From germline, CDR1 is SGHNT and CDR2 YYREEE (reference sequence).

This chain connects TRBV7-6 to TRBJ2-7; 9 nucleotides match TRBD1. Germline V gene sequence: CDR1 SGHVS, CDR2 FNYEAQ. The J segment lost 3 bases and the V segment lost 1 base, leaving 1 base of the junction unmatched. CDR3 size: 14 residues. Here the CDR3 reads CASSLGQGDYEQYF. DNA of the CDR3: TGTGCCAGCAGCTTAGGACAGGGGGACTACGAGCAGTACTTC.

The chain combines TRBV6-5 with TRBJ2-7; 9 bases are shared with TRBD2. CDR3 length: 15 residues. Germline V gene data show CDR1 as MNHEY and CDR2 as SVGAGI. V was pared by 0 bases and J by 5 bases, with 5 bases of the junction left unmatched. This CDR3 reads CASSYSNAGGNEQYF. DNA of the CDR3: TGTGCCAGCAGTTACTCGAACGCGGGAGGGAACGAGCAGTACTTC.

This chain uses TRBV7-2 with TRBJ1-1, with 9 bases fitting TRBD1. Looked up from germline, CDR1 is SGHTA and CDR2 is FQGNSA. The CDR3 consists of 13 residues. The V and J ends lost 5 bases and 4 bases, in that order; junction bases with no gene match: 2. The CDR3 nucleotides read TGTGCCAGCAGCCTGGACAGGGGCACTGAAGCTTTCTTT. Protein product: CASSLDRGTEAFF. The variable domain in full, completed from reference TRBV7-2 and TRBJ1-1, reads GAGVSQSPSNKVTEKGKDVELRCDPISGHTALYWYRQSLGQGLEFLIYFQGNSAPDKSGLPSDRFSAERTGGSVSTLTIQRTQQEDSAVYLCASSLDRGTEAFFGQGTRLTVV.

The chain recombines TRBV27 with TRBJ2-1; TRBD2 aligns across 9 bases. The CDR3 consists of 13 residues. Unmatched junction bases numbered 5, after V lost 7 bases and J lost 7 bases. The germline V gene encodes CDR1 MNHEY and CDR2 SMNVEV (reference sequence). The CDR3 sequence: CASKVAGVNEQFF. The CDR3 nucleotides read TGTGCCAGCAAGGTAGCGGGAGTAAATGAGCAGTTCTTC.

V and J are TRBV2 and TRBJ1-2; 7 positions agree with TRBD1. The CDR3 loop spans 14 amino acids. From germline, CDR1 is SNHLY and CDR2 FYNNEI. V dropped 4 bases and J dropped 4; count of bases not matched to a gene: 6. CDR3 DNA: TGTGCCAGCAGTGTTTCGACAGGGACCTATGGCTACACCTTC. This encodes CASSVSTGTYGYTF. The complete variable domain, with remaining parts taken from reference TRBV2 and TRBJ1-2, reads EPEVTQTPSHQVTQMGQEVILRCVPISNHLYFYWYRQILGQKVEFLVSFYNNEISEKSEIFDDQFSVERPDGSNFTLKIRSTKLEDSAMYFCASSVSTGTYGYTFGSGTRLTVV.